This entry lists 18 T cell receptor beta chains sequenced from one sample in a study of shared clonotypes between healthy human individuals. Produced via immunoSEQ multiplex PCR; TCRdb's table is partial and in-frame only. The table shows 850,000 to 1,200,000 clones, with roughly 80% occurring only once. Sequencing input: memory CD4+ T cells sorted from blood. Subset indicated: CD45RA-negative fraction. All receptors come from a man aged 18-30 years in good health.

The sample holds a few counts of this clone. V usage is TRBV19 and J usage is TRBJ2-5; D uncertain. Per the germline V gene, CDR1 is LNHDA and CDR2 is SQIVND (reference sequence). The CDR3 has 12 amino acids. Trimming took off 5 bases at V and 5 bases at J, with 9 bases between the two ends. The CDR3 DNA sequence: TGTGCCAGTAGTCGAGTTGGGGAGACCCAGTACTTC. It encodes CASSRVGETQYF.

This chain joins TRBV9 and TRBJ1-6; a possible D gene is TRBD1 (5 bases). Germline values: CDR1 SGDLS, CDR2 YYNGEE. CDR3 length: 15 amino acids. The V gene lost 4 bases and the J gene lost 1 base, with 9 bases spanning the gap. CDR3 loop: CASSLSGSYNSPLHF. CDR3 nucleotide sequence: TGTGCCAGCAGCCTATCAGGGTCCTATAATTCACCCCTCCACTTT.

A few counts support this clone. CDR3 residues: CASAHGEVRSSPLHF. The CDR3 nucleotides read TGTGCCAGCGCCCACGGGGAAGTGAGAAGTTCACCCCTCCACTTT. The chain uses TRBV6-5 and TRBJ1-6; the D is unclear. From germline, CDR1 is MNHEY and CDR2 SVGAGI. V dropped 8 bases and J dropped 9 bases, with 20 bases sitting between them. CDR3 size: 15 residues.

The CDR3 sequence is CASSYTGDSPLHF. In nucleotides, the CDR3 is TGTGCCAGCAGTTATACAGGGGATTCACCCCTCCACTTT. The chain is built from TRBV6-5 and TRBJ1-6; TRBD1 matches at 7 bases. The germline V gene has CDR1 MNHEY and CDR2 SVGAGI. The junction had 1 base not matched to a gene; V was cut back by 3 bases and J by 8 bases. CDR3 length: 13 amino acids.

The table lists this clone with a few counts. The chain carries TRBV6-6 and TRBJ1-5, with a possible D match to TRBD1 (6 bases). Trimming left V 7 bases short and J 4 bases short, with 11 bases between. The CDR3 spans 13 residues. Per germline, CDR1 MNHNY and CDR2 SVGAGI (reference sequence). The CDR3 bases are TGTGCCAGCACCCCCCAGGGGAATCAGCCCCAGCATTTT. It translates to CASTPQGNQPQHF.

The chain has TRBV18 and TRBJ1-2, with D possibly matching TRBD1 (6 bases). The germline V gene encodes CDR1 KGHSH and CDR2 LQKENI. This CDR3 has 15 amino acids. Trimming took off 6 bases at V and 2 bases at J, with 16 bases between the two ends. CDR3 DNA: TGTGCCAGCTCTCCCCCGGGACAACAGAACTATGGCTACACCTTC. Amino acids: CASSPPGQQNYGYTF. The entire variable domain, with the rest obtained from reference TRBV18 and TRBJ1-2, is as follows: NAGVMQNPRHLVRRRGQEARLRCSPMKGHSHVYWYRQLPEEGLKFMVYLQKENIIDESGMPKERFSAEFPKEGPSILRIQQVVRGDSAAYFCASSPPGQQNYGYTFGSGTRLTVV.

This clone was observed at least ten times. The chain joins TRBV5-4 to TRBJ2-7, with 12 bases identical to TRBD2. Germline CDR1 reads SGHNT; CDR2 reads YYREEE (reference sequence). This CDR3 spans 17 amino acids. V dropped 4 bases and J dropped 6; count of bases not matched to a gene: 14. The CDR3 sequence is CASSPRESTSGSSEQYF. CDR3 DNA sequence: TGTGCCAGCAGCCCACGGGAATCGACTAGCGGGAGTAGCGAGCAGTACTTC.

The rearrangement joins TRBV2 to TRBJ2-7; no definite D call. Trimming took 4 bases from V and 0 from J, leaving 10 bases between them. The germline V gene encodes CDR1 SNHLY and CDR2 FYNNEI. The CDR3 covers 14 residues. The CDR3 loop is CASSVGRLSYEQYF. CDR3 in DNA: TGTGCCAGCAGTGTTGGTCGTCTCTCCTACGAGCAGTACTTC.

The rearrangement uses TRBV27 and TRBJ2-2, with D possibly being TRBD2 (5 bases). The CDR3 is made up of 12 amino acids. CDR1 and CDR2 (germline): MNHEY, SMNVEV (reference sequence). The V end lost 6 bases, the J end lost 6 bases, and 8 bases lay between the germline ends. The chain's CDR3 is CASRGSAGELFF. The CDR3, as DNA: TGTGCCAGCAGGGGGAGCGCCGGGGAGCTGTTTTTT.

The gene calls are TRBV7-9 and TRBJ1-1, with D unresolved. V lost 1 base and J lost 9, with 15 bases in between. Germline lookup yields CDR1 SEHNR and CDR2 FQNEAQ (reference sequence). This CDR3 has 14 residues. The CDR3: CASSLDAVPEKAFF. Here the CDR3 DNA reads TGTGCCAGCAGCTTAGATGCAGTACCCGAGAAAGCTTTCTTT.

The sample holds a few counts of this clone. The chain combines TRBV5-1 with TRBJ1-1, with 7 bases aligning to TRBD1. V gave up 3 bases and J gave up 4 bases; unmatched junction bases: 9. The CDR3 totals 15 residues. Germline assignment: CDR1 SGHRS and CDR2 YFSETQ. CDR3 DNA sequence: TGCGCCAGCAGCTCGGTGACAGGGACGGGCACTGAAGCTTTCTTT. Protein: CASSSVTGTGTEAFF.

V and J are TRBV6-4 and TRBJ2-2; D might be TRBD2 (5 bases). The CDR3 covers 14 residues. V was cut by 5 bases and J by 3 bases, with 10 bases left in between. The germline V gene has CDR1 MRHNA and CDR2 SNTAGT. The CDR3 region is CASSLGVDTGELFF. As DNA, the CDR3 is TGTGCCAGCAGTCTCGGGGTGGACACCGGGGAGCTGTTTTTT.

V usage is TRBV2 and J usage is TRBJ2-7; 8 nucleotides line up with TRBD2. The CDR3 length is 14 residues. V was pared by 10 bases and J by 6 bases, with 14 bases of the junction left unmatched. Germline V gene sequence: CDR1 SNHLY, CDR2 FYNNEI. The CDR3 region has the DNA TGTGCCATCCTGAGCGGGAGACTGGCTGGCGAGCAGTACTTC. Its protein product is CAILSGRLAGEQYF.

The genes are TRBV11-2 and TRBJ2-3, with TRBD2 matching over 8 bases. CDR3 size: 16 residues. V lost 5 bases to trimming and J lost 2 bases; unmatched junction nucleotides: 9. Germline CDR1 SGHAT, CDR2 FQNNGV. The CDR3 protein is CASSLLSGGITDTQYF. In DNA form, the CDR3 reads TGTGCCAGCAGCCTGCTCTCGGGGGGGATCACAGATACGCAGTATTTT.

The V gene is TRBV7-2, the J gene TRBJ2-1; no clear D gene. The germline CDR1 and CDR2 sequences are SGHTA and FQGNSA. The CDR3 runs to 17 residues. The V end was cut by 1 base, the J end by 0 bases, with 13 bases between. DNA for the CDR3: TGTGCCAGCAGCTTAGAATCTTCGGCAGGCTCCTACAATGAGCAGTTCTTC. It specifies CASSLESSAGSYNEQFF. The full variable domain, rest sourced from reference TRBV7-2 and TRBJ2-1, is GAGVSQSPSNKVTEKGKDVELRCDPISGHTALYWYRQSLGQGLEFLIYFQGNSAPDKSGLPSDRFSAERTGGSVSTLTIQRTQQEDSAVYLCASSLESSAGSYNEQFFGPGTRLTVL.

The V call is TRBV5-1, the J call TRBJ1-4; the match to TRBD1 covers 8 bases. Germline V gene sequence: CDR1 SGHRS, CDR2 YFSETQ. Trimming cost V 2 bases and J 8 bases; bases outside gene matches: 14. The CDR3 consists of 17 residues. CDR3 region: CASSLAGTGSSGEKLFF. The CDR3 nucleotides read TGCGCCAGCAGCTTAGCCGGGACAGGAAGTTCAGGCGAAAAACTGTTTTTT.

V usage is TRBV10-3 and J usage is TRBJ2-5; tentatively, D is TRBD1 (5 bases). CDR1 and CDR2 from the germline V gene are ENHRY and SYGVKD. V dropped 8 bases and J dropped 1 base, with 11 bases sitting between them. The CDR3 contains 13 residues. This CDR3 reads CAIADRPQETQYF. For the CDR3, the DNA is TGTGCCATCGCCGACAGACCCCAAGAGACCCAGTACTTC.

DNA for the CDR3: TGTGCCACCGACGTGGGCGGGGCTAGCACAGATACGCAGTATTTT. This sequence encodes CATDVGGASTDTQYF. The rearrangement joins TRBV30 to TRBJ2-3, with D possibly matching TRBD2 (6 bases). Germline V gene data show CDR1 as GTSNPN and CDR2 as SVGIG (reference sequence). Trimming removed 8 bases from V and 0 bases from J, with 18 bases in between. This CDR3 is built from 15 residues.